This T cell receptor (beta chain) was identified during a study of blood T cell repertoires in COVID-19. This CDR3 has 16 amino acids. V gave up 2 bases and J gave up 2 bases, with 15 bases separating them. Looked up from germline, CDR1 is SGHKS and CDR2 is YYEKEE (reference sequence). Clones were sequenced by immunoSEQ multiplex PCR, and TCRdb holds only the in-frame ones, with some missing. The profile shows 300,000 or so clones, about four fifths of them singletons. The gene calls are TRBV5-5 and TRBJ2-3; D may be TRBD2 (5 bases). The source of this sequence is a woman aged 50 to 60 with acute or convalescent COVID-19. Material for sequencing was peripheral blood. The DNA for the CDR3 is TGTGCCAGCAGCTTCCGGGAACCTCGGCCCACAGATACGCAGTATTTT. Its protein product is CASSFREPRPTDTQYF.